This T cell receptor beta chain was sequenced for a study of CD8+ T cells in alopecia areata. The study, taken as a whole, reports: Lesional scalp, especially alopecia totalis/universalis, showed higher clonality than normal scalp. TCR sharing across patients was less clear than in mice, possibly HLA-related.

Regarding this clone: The antigen remains unidentified.

As the sequencing template, cDNA was produced by extracting RNA and reverse transcribing it. Libraries were prepared by immunoSEQ multiplex PCR; TCRdb keeps only in-frame clonotypes and omits some of them. The top ten clones hold roughly 0.7% of a sample with about 190,000 clones, roughly three fifths of them seen once. The sample's treatment: oral pan-JAK inhibitor, 5-10 mg twice daily. The investigators collected lesional scalp punch biopsies and peripheral blood from alopecia areata patients. The source of this sequence is a human donor with alopecia areata. The source material was CD4+ T cells sorted from blood, sampled at week 4, from a patient treated with tofacitinib.

Here the CDR3 reads CASSTDRRFGELFF. In nucleotides, the CDR3 is TGTGCCAGCAGTACGGACAGACGCTTCGGGGAGCTGTTTTTT. This chain uses TRBV6-5 with TRBJ2-2, with a possible D match to TRBD1 (6 bases). The V gene lost 5 bases and the J gene lost 7 bases, with 14 bases spanning the gap. CDR1 is MNHEY, CDR2 SVGAGI, per germline. The CDR3 contains 14 residues.